The clone carrying this T cell receptor beta chain showed up just a few times. The antigen remains unidentified. Repertoires were generated with immunoSEQ multiplex PCR, while TCRdb's copy carries only in-frame clones and drops some. The table lists thousands of clones, around 65% of them singletons. This CDR3 comprises 14 residues. The sample originates from a study of CD8 T cell repertoires and HIV-1 epitope variants. Study-wide background: T cells were stimulated with Twenty-five Gag and Nef peptides separately. Equal numbers of autologous T cell-negative cells presented antigen to enriched T cells. Tested: three Gag epitope families, Nef HW9 and YT9. Study observations and caveats: Most of the nine antigen-specific clonotypes appeared cross-reactive to autologous or escape variants.

The receptor comes from a male donor with HIV. The chain carries TRBV21-1 and TRBJ1-4; whether TRBD1, the table's D call, matches the DNA was not checked. TRBV21-1 is a recognized pseudogene. Input material: cultured CD8+ T cells derived from PBMCs. The CDR3 coding sequence is TGTGCCAGCACCCAGGACAGGGAGGATGAAAAACTGTTTTTT. Translation: CASTQDREDEKLFF.